This T cell receptor (beta chain) is drawn from a study of cytomegalovirus exposure and HLA in healthy donors. Study summary: An earlier analysis identified approximately 120 million unique TCR beta sequences in some 170 million T cells. Unique TCRs numbering 75 million to 95 million, obtained from HLA-typed donors, made up an early data release.

The study ran its PCR with 60 Vbeta and 13 Jbeta primers. The repertoire was sequenced with immunoSEQ multiplex PCR; TCRdb's copy has only in-frame clones and lacks some. The sample lists about 150,000 clones; around 75% were seen once. Study conclusions and caveats: Later analysis revealed greater clonal expansion in HLA-associated TCR beta chains than in equally common others. A list of roughly 160 TCR beta chains associated with cytomegalovirus was given.

The sample holds a few counts of this clone. Its cognate antigen is unknown. The receptor's source is a young man in good health and CMV-seronegative. The sequenced material came from PBMCs.

The DNA for the CDR3 is TGTGCCAGCAGTGACAGTGATAATTCACCCCTCCACTTT. Amino acid sequence: CASSDSDNSPLHF. This chain joins TRBV6-1 and TRBJ1-6; D remains ambiguous. Germline lookup yields CDR1 MNHNS and CDR2 SASEGT. CDR3 length: 13 residues. The V gene lost 3 bases and the J gene lost 5 bases, with 5 bases spanning the gap.